The rows below give T cell receptor beta chains drawn from one sample of a study of cytomegalovirus exposure and HLA in healthy donors. Repertoires were generated with immunoSEQ multiplex PCR, while TCRdb's copy carries only in-frame clones and drops some. The sample gives some 200,000 clones, roughly 80% of which show up once; roughly 0.7% is in the top ten. The sequencing sample was made of PBMCs. These receptors were collected from a boy between 10 and 17 years old in good health and CMV-seronegative. Each CDR3 is given with its conserved first and last residue. The D gene is left open where the match is weak. Part of the rows lack a size; the others show once, few, many or a class for expanded clones.

J gene | CDR3 length | clone size | V gene | D gene | CDR3 DNA | CDR3 protein
TRBJ2-1 | 15 | - | TRBV29-1 | - | TGCAGCGTTCTTCCTCAACGGGACTCCTACAATGAGCAGTTCTTC | CSVLPQRDSYNEQFF
TRBJ2-3 | 18 | - | TRBV2 | - | TGTGCCAGCACGGCTCCCCGATTGAGTGGTAGCGAGGCTCGGACGCAGTATTTT | CASTAPRLSGSEARTQYF
TRBJ2-7 | 11 | - | TRBV20-1 | - | TGCAGTGCTAGCGATAGGAGAGAGCAGTACTTC | CSASDRREQYF
TRBJ2-3 | 18 | once | TRBV11-3 | TRBD2 | TGTGCCAGCAGCTTAAACTCCCGACTAGCGGGAGCAACAGATACGCAGTATTTT | CASSLNSRLAGATDTQYF
TRBJ1-2 | 15 | - | TRBV5-6 | TRBD1 | TGTGCCAGCAGCTTATCGGGACAGCTTAACTATGGCTACACCTTC | CASSLSGQLNYGYTF
TRBJ2-1 | 12 | - | TRBV19 | - | TGTGCCAGTAGCTTAAACAGGCATGAGCAGTTCTTC | CASSLNRHEQFF
TRBJ1-1 | 11 | - | TRBV20-1 | - | TGCAGTGCCCCGAGGAACACTGAAGCTTTCTTT | CSAPRNTEAFF
TRBJ1-1 | 16 | - | TRBV9 | TRBD1 | TGTGCCAGCAGCGCGTGGACAGGGGGCGTTGACACTGAAGCTTTCTTT | CASSAWTGGVDTEAFF
TRBJ2-7 | 13 | - | TRBV6-1 | - | TGTGCCAGCAAGAACAGGAACTCCTACGAGCAGTACTTC | CASKNRNSYEQYF
TRBJ2-7 | 16 | - | TRBV11-3 | TRBD2 | TGTGCCAGCACCAGGGGACTAGCGGAAATCACCTACGAGCAGTACTTC | CASTRGLAEITYEQYF
TRBJ1-1 | 16 | - | TRBV19 | - | TGTGCCAGTAGTTCCATCTTGTGGCAGACGGGGACTGAAGCTTTCTTT | CASSSILWQTGTEAFF
TRBJ1-2 | 15 | few | TRBV4-2 | TRBD1 | TGTGCCAGCAGCCAACTTTCAGGGGGCAACTATGGCTACACCTTC | CASSQLSGGNYGYTF
TRBJ1-1 | 16 | few | TRBV7-8 | TRBD1 | TGTGCCAGCAGTCGACCTAAAGACAGGGTGCACACTGAAGCTTTCTTT | CASSRPKDRVHTEAFF
TRBJ2-7 | 13 | - | TRBV4-1 | - | TGCGCCAGCAGCCCTGGGCCTTCCTACGAGCAGTACTTC | CASSPGPSYEQYF
TRBJ2-1 | 12 | - | TRBV2 | - | TGTGCCAGCAGTGTTGACATCAATGAGCAGTTCTTC | CASSVDINEQFF
TRBJ1-6 | 15 | - | TRBV6-1 | - | TGTGCCAGCAGTGAAGCGGCGGACTTCAATTCACCCCTCCACTTT | CASSEAADFNSPLHF
TRBJ2-1 | 15 | - | TRBV5-4 | - | TGTGCCAGCAGCTTGGGAGCGATCGCCTACAATGAGCAGTTCTTC | CASSLGAIAYNEQFF
TRBJ2-7 | 12 | once | TRBV2 | - | TGTGCCAGCAGGACAGACTCCTACGAGCAGTACTTC | CASRTDSYEQYF
TRBJ2-7 | 15 | - | TRBV4-1 | - | TGCGCCAGCAGCCAAGATAACACCCCATACTACGAGCAGTACTTC | CASSQDNTPYYEQYF
TRBJ2-2 | 15 | - | TRBV5-4 | TRBD1 | TGTGCCAGCAGCTTAGGGACAGGTGTTGGCGGGGAGCTGTTTTTT | CASSLGTGVGGELFF
TRBJ1-1 | 14 | - | TRBV5-1 | - | TGCGCCAGCAGCTTGGCCCCCTCGAACACTGAAGCTTTCTTT | CASSLAPSNTEAFF
TRBJ2-6 | 14 | - | TRBV6-5 | - | TGTGCCAGCAGCCATCGACTGGGGGCCAACGTCCTGACTTTC | CASSHRLGANVLTF
TRBJ2-7 | 13 | - | TRBV30 | - | TGTGCCTGGCGAGTGGACTTACACTACGAGCAGTACTTC | CAWRVDLHYEQYF
TRBJ2-5 | 13 | - | TRBV2 | - | TGTGCCAGCAGCCTGACACTGGGAGAGACCCAGTACTTC | CASSLTLGETQYF
TRBJ1-2 | 15 | few | TRBV27 | TRBD1 | TGTGCCAGCAGGCCTCTCTGGACAGGGAACTATGGCTACACCTTC | CASRPLWTGNYGYTF
TRBJ2-7 | 17 | - | TRBV7-8 | - | TGTGCCAGCACCTTTAACCGAATACAAGACAGAACCTACGAGCAGTACTTC | CASTFNRIQDRTYEQYF
TRBJ1-1 | 13 | once | TRBV7-9 | - | TGTGCCAGCAGCCCTCCGGAGCCCCGTGAAGCTTTCTTT | CASSPPEPREAFF
TRBJ1-5 | 13 | - | TRBV30 | - | TGTGCCTGGAGTCGCCAGGGTGATCAGCCCCAGCATTTT | CAWSRQGDQPQHF
TRBJ1-2 | 14 | few | TRBV30 | TRBD1 | TGTGCCTGGAGTGCTTCGGACAGGAACTATGGCTACACCTTC | CAWSASDRNYGYTF
TRBJ1-4 | 14 | once | TRBV15 | - | TGTGCCACCAGCAAGAACACGCGGAATGAAAAACTGTTTTTT | CATSKNTRNEKLFF
TRBJ1-5 | 13 | once | TRBV19 | - | TGTGCCACGAGCACGGTTAGCAATCAGCCCCAGCATTTT | CATSTVSNQPQHF
TRBJ1-1 | 15 | - | TRBV19 | - | TGTGCCAGTAGTATAGGAGGAAACAGGGCCCCTGAAGCTTTCTTT | CASSIGGNRAPEAFF
TRBJ1-2 | 18 | - | TRBV6-1 | - | TGTGCCAGCAGTGAATTCCCCCCGGGAACAGCACCCGACTATGGCTACACCTTC | CASSEFPPGTAPDYGYTF
TRBJ1-6 | 14 | - | TRBV6-1 | - | TGTGCCAGCATTATACAGGGTGGCAATTCACCCCTCCACTTT | CASIIQGGNSPLHF
TRBJ1-4 | 11 | few | TRBV7-9 | - | TGTGCCAGCAGCCGGAATGAAAAACTGTTTTTT | CASSRNEKLFF
TRBJ2-7 | 14 | - | TRBV19 | TRBD1 | TGTGCCAGTAGAGAGACAGGGGTGGCCTACGAGCAGTACTTC | CASRETGVAYEQYF
TRBJ1-5 | 14 | once | TRBV30 | - | TGTGCCTGGAGTGAGGAGAATAGCAATCAGCCCCAGCATTTT | CAWSEENSNQPQHF